The present entry profiles one T cell receptor beta chain with its context. V lost 7 bases, J lost 14 bases, and 17 bases stayed unmatched. CDR3 length: 15 amino acids. From germline, CDR1 is MDHEN and CDR2 SYDVKM. The data originate from a study of blood T cell repertoires in COVID-19. Study in general: Both acute and convalescent COVID-19 samples were obtained from the United States, Italy and Spain.

Authors' analysis steps: Scientists estimated how many nucleated cells there were by amplifying reference gene primers. Assay: immunoSEQ multiplex PCR; the TCRdb copy retains only in-frame clones and omits some. That table furnishes V, J and clone size, whereas the DNA furnished D and trimming. Of about 87,000 clones listed, about 80% are singletons. The sample taken for sequencing was peripheral blood. J is TRBJ1-6 and V is TRBV28, with 7 bases fitting TRBD1. The receptor was derived from a woman aged 50 to 60 with acute or convalescent COVID-19. In nucleotides, the CDR3 is TGTGCCAGCATCCCAAGGGTTCAGGGGGGTTCGGCCCTCCACTTT. It codes for CASIPRVQGGSALHF. The full variable domain, in which reference TRBV28 and TRBJ1-6 provide the parts outside the CDR3, is DVKVTQSSRYLVKRTGEKVFLECVQDMDHENMFWYRQDPGLGLRLIYFSYDVKMKEKGDIPEGYSVSREKKERFSLILESASTNQTSMYLCASIPRVQGGSALHFGNGTRLTVT.